Below, 10 T cell receptor beta chains from the same sample are listed, as sequenced in a study of T cells in women clearing cervical HPV infection. This table comes from immunoSEQ multiplex PCR, and its TCRdb copy is limited to in-frame clones, with some not included. The sample table includes about 48,000 clones. The sequenced sample was blood buffy coat. Source of these receptors: a woman between 18 and 70 years old with a cervical HPV16 infection that either progressed to CIN3+ or cleared (not recorded which).

Turning to this clone: Sequencing ends 3 residues short of the CDR3 end; the germline J gene provides the rest. This sequence joins TRBV20-1 and TRBJ1-1; D remains unclear. From germline, CDR1 is DFQATT and CDR2 SNEGSKA (reference sequence). The CDR3 has 12 residues. V was cut by 5 bases and J by 5 bases, with 12 bases left in between. The covered CDR3 bases are TGCAGTGCTGAACTGGGCCAGACTGAA. Amino acids: CSAELGQTE. The entire CDR3 sequence reads CSAELGQTEAFF.

As concerns this clone: The read falls 3 residues short of the CDR3 end, and the missing part is taken from the germline J gene. The chain couples TRBV3-1 (or the pseudogene TRBV3-2) to TRBJ2-1; a possible D gene is TRBD2 (6 bases). The length of the CDR3 is 17 residues. Trimming took 0 bases from V and 4 from J, leaving 16 bases between them. Germline lookup yields CDR1 LGHDT and CDR2 YNNKEL (reference sequence). CDR3 protein: CASSQDRGTSRYNEQFF. CDR3 bases read: TGTGCCAGCAGCCAAGATCGCGGGACTTCTCGGTACAATGAG.

As regards this clone: Read sequence stops 3 residues before the CDR3 end, and the germline J gene provides the missing end. The chain couples TRBV14 to TRBJ2-3; D may be TRBD1 (5 bases). V gave up 0 bases and J gave up 5 bases, with 12 bases separating them. CDR3 size: 15 residues. Germline CDR1 and CDR2: SGHDN and FVKESK. Here the CDR3 reads CASSQDMGLIDTQYF. CDR3 bases read: TGTGCCAGCAGCCAAGACATGGGGCTCATAGATACG.

Of note for this clone: The read terminates 3 residues ahead of where the CDR3 ends, so the germline J gene completes it. Other nucleotide sequences from this sample produce the same CDR3. The rearrangement uses TRBV19 and TRBJ2-7, with 10 bases lining up with TRBD1. Trimming took 8 bases from V and 2 from J; bases not matched to a gene: 6. CDR3 size: 14 residues. Germline CDR1 is LNHDA and CDR2 is SQIVND (reference sequence). The part of the CDR3 DNA that was read is TGTGCCAGTCAAAGGACAGGGGGGACCTACGAG. This gives the protein CASQRTGGTYE. The whole CDR3 protein is CASQRTGGTYEQYF.

On this clone itself: The read terminates 3 residues ahead of where the CDR3 ends, so the germline J gene completes it. In the same sample, other DNA sequences code for this CDR3. This sequence joins TRBV2 and TRBJ1-2, with a weak D call TRBD1 (6 bases). The V end lost 8 bases, the J end lost 6 bases, and 13 bases lay between the germline ends. The CDR3 sequence is 12 residues long. The germline V gene has CDR1 SNHLY and CDR2 FYNNEI. This chain's CDR3 is CASVTGGDGYTF. The covered CDR3 bases are TGTGCCAGCGTGACGGGGGGCGATGGC.

Regarding this clone: The read falls 3 residues short of the CDR3 end, and the missing part is taken from the germline J gene. This chain links TRBV7-6 with TRBJ1-5, with D perhaps matching TRBD1 (5 bases). Trimming removed 5 bases from V and 7 bases from J, with 15 bases in between. Germline V gene lookup returns CDR1 SGHVS and CDR2 FNYEAQ. The CDR3 length is 14 residues. CDR3 sequence: CASSKAGGDQPQHF. The covered CDR3 bases are TGTGCCAGCAGCAAAGCGGGGGGAGACCAGCCC.

In the case of this clone: The CDR3 goes on 3 residues after the read ends, and that part is filled in from the germline J gene. The V gene is TRBV5-1, the J gene TRBJ2-7; 8 nucleotides match TRBD1. The CDR3 covers 17 residues. V dropped 4 bases and J dropped 1; count of bases not matched to a gene: 13. Germline-derived CDR1 and CDR2 are SGHRS and YFSETQ. The DNA read from the CDR3 is TGCGCCAGCAGCCGAGGGACAGGTCGAGTCCCTTCCTACGAG. Its protein is CASSRGTGRVPSYE. The full CDR3 is CASSRGTGRVPSYEQYF.

Comment on this clone: The CDR3 is cut off 3 residues early in the read; its end comes from the germline J gene. V usage is TRBV18 and J usage is TRBJ1-1; a weak D match, TRBD1 (5 bases). V lost 2 bases and J 0 bases, leaving 7 bases between the germline ends. Germline V CDR1 and CDR2: KGHSH, LQKENI. CDR3 size: 14 residues. CDR3 sequence reads: CASSPNRMNTEAFF. CDR3 DNA, as far as it was read: TGTGCCAGCTCACCAAACAGGATGAACACTGAA.

As concerns this clone: Coverage ceases 3 residues before the CDR3 finishes, and the germline J gene fills in the end. V and J are TRBV29-1 and TRBJ1-2; D is ambiguous. Trimming left V 6 bases short and J 7 bases short, with 9 bases between. The CDR3 is 10 residues long. The germline gives CDR1 SQVTM, CDR2 ANQGSEA. This CDR3 is CSVYKGGYTF. CDR3 DNA, as far as it was read: TGCAGCGTCTACAAGGGTGGC.

Details on this clone: The read ends 3 residues shy of where the CDR3 ends; the end is completed using the germline J gene. The chain couples TRBV18 to TRBJ2-5; D is undetermined. Trimming cost V 2 bases and J 1 base, with 11 bases left between them. The CDR3 totals 15 residues. Germline V gene lookup returns CDR1 KGHSH and CDR2 LQKENI. The covered CDR3 bases are TGTGCCAGCTCACCAAGGGCTCTTCCCCAAGAGACC. Its protein is CASSPRALPQET. The complete CDR3 reads CASSPRALPQETQYF.